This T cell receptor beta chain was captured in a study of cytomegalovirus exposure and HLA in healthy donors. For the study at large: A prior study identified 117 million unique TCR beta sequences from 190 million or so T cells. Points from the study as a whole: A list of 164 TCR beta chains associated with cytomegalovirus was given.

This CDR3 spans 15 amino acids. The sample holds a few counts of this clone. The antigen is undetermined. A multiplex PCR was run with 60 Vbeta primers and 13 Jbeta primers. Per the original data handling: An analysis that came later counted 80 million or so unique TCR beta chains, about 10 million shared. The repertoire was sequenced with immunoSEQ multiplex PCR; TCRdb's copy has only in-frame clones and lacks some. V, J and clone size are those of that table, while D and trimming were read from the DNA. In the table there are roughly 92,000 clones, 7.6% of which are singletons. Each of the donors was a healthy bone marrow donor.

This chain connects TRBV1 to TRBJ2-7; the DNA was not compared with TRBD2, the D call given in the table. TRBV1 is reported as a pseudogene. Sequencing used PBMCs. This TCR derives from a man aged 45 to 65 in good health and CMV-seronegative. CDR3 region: CTSSQDDRERNEQYF. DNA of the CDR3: TGCACCAGCAGCCAAGATGACCGGGAGAGGAACGAGCAGTACTTC.